The 28 T cell receptor beta chains reported below all come from one sample, sequenced in a study of blood T cells in healthy people across ages. With a J-beta primer mix and a sample-barcoded 5' primer, a second PCR ran about 7 to 12 cycles. Via MiXCR, TCRdb re-called the 5' RACE reads, giving one row per CDR3 protein. Of over 1.5 million distinct CDR3 sequences detected, roughly 50% appear once; the ten largest clones hold around 2.1%. The sequenced sample consisted of blood. The receptors derive from a woman aged 40-49 years in good health.

V gene TRBV20-1 combines with J gene TRBJ2-7, with D maybe TRBD1 (5 bases). Germline CDR1 reads DFQATT; CDR2 reads SNEGSKA (reference sequence). This CDR3 is built from 14 residues. Trimming took off 3 bases at V and 7 bases at J, with 19 bases between the two ends. The CDR3 DNA follows: TGCAGTGCTAGGCTACGCGACAGTTTTTTGGAGCAGTACTTC. Its protein product is CSARLRDSFLEQYF.

This chain joins TRBV12-3 or TRBV12-4 and TRBJ2-3; 9 bases line up with TRBD2. The trim removed 8 bases at V and 4 bases at J, leaving 10 bases unmatched. The CDR3 is made up of 15 amino acids. CDR3 nucleotides: TGTGCCAGCTGCTCGCTAGCGGGGTTCCCAGATACGCAGTATTTT. Its translation is CASCSLAGFPDTQYF.

This clonotype was detected a few times. This chain connects TRBV20-1 to TRBJ2-7; D perhaps matches TRBD2 (6 bases). Germline loops: CDR1 DFQATT, CDR2 SNEGSKA (reference sequence). The V gene lost 6 bases and the J gene lost 7 bases, with 19 bases spanning the gap. The CDR3 length is 13 residues. The CDR3 spells CSAGRASVREQYF. The CDR3 nucleotides are TGCAGTGCGGGACGGGCTAGCGTGAGGGAGCAGTACTTC.

The rearrangement uses TRBV7-2 and TRBJ1-1, with D perhaps matching TRBD1 (6 bases). CDR1 and CDR2 (germline): SGHTA, FQGNSA. V lost 4 bases, J lost 8 bases, and 17 bases lay in between. The CDR3 has 14 residues. This chain's CDR3 is CASSSRTDSFEAFF. The CDR3 coding sequence is TGTGCCAGCAGCTCACGGACAGACAGCTTCGAAGCTTTCTTT.

As DNA, the CDR3 is TGTGCCAGCATCCCCCGGCAGTCGGGGGCAGATACGCAGTATTTT. Its protein product is CASIPRQSGADTQYF. The chain recombines TRBV6-2 or TRBV6-3 with TRBJ2-3; TRBD2 is a possible D gene (6 bases). V lost 7 bases to trimming and J lost 4 bases, with 18 bases between them. CDR3 length: 15 amino acids. The germline V gene has CDR1 MNHEY and CDR2 SVGEGT.

This chain joins TRBV29-1 and TRBJ2-7, with 7 bases identical to TRBD1. V lost 4 bases to trimming and J lost 6 bases; unmatched junction nucleotides: 9. The CDR3 totals 13 residues. The germline V gene has CDR1 SQVTM and CDR2 ANQGSEA. The CDR3 loop reads CSVGDRGHCEQYF. In DNA, the CDR3 is TGCAGCGTTGGGGACAGAGGGCATTGCGAGCAGTACTTC.

Only a few counts were recorded for this clonotype. This sequence joins TRBV7-9 and TRBJ1-6, with D possibly matching TRBD1 (6 bases). Trimming took off 7 bases at V and 5 bases at J, with 15 bases between the two ends. The CDR3 is 15 amino acids. Looked up from germline, CDR1 is SEHNR and CDR2 is FQNEAQ (reference sequence). CDR3 in DNA: TGTGCCAGCACGCCGGTACAGGGTAATAATTCACCCCTCCACTTT. This sequence encodes CASTPVQGNNSPLHF.

The chain links TRBV14 to TRBJ2-1; D ambiguous. The CDR3 extends over 15 amino acids. The V gene's germline CDR1 is SGHDN and CDR2 FVKESK. V lost 1 base and J lost 0, with 7 bases in between. The CDR3 region has the DNA TGTGCCAGCAGCCAAGGACCTAACTCCTACAATGAGCAGTTCTTC. Translated: CASSQGPNSYNEQFF. Full variable domain (rest looked up from reference TRBV14 and TRBJ2-1): EAGVTQFPSHSVIEKGQTVTLRCDPISGHDNLYWYRRVMGKEIKFLLHFVKESKQDESGMPNNRFLAERTGGTYSTLKVQPAELEDSGVYFCASSQGPNSYNEQFFGPGTRLTVL.

This clonotype was observed a handful of times. The genes are TRBV11-2 and TRBJ1-2, with TRBD1 matching over 8 bases. J lost 8 bases, V lost 5 bases, and 7 bases had no gene match. The CDR3 sequence is 13 residues long. The germline CDR1 and CDR2 sequences are SGHAT and FQNNGV. CDR3 in DNA: TGTGCCAGCAGCCGGACAGGGCGCCTAGGCTACACCTTC. Protein: CASSRTGRLGYTF.

The CDR3 DNA is TGTGCCAGCAGCCTGCAGACTAGCGGGGGAAGCACAGATACGCAGTATTTT. Translation gives CASSLQTSGGSTDTQYF. The V gene is TRBV7-2, the J gene TRBJ2-3; the match to TRBD2 covers 12 bases. This CDR3 has 17 amino acids. Germline V gives CDR1 SGHTA, CDR2 FQGNSA. V shed 5 bases, J shed 0 bases, and the junction held 6 bases outside the gene matches.

The rearrangement uses TRBV14 and TRBJ1-2; D is perhaps TRBD1 (5 bases). V lost 1 base to trimming and J lost 5 bases, with 14 bases between them. This CDR3 has 15 residues. Germline loops: CDR1 SGHDN, CDR2 FVKESK. The CDR3 nucleotides read TGTGCCAGCAGCCAAGGAGGGGAGGAAAAATATGGCTACACCTTC. This codes for CASSQGGEEKYGYTF.

This clonotype was picked up a small number of times. The V gene is TRBV20-1, the J gene TRBJ2-1; 8 bases align to TRBD1. The J segment lost 6 bases and the V segment lost 3 bases, leaving 7 bases of the junction unmatched. Germline CDR1 reads DFQATT; CDR2 reads SNEGSKA (reference sequence). This CDR3 contains 14 residues. CDR3 nucleotide sequence: TGCAGTGCTAGCCGGGACAGGTATCTCAATGAGCAGTTCTTC. Residues: CSASRDRYLNEQFF.

The J gene is TRBJ1-1, the V gene TRBV7-9, with D unclear. CDR3 length equals 15 residues. The V and J ends lost 5 bases and 2 bases respectively, with 15 bases between them. Per germline, CDR1 SEHNR and CDR2 FQNEAQ (reference sequence). The CDR3 protein is CASSPRSVQNTEAFF. CDR3 nucleotide sequence: TGTGCCAGCAGCCCTCGGAGCGTACAAAACACTGAAGCTTTCTTT. Looking up the rest from reference TRBV7-9 and TRBJ1-1 gives the full variable domain: DTGVSQNPRHKITKRGQNVTFRCDPISEHNRLYWYRQTLGQGPEFLTYFQNEAQLEKSRLLSDRFSAERPKGSFSTLEIQRTEQGDSAMYLCASSPRSVQNTEAFFGQGTRLTVV.

The chain joins TRBV20-1 to TRBJ1-2, with a possible D match to TRBD1 (6 bases). The CDR3 totals 13 residues. The germline V gene encodes CDR1 DFQATT and CDR2 SNEGSKA (reference sequence). Trimming left V 5 bases short and J 2 bases short, with 12 bases between. The CDR3 loop is CSAWGPNNYGYTF. The CDR3 DNA reads as TGCAGTGCTTGGGGGCCTAACAACTATGGCTACACCTTC.

This clonotype occurred a few times. The rearrangement joins TRBV10-3 to TRBJ2-7, with 9 bases matching TRBD1. This CDR3 has 16 amino acids. Per the germline V gene, CDR1 is ENHRY and CDR2 is SYGVKD. The ends lost 2 bases at V and 4 bases at J; junction bases unmatched: 9. The CDR3 coding sequence is TGTGCCATCAGTGAGCCGGGACAGGGAAGAGGGTACGAGCAGTACTTC. Translation: CAISEPGQGRGYEQYF.

V gene TRBV25-1 combines with J gene TRBJ2-4; D could derive from TRBD1 or TRBD2 (5 bases each). Trimming pared 2 bases from V and 0 bases from J, leaving 11 bases between. This CDR3 spans 16 amino acids. Germline CDR1 reads MGHDK; CDR2 reads SYGVNS. This CDR3 reads CASSEGGGIAKNIQYF. CDR3 nucleotide sequence: TGTGCCAGCAGTGAAGGGGGTGGGATAGCCAAAAACATTCAGTACTTC.

The gene calls are TRBV29-1 and TRBJ1-5; unclear D gene. The CDR3 contains 13 residues. Germline values: CDR1 SQVTM, CDR2 ANQGSEA. V lost 6 bases and J 4 bases, leaving 13 bases between the germline ends. CDR3 in amino acids: CSVELRPNQPQHF. The CDR3 DNA reads TGCAGCGTCGAACTTCGGCCGAATCAGCCCCAGCATTTT.

The J gene is TRBJ2-7, the V gene TRBV27; 8 bases line up with TRBD2. The V gene's germline CDR1 is MNHEY and CDR2 SMNVEV (reference sequence). The CDR3 loop spans 16 amino acids. V trimming: 0 bases; J trimming: 4 bases; junction bases outside the gene matches: 8. CDR3 DNA: TGTGCCAGCAGTTTATCCCCAAGCGGGGGAGTGTACGAGCAGTACTTC. This sequence encodes CASSLSPSGGVYEQYF.

The chain is built from TRBV6-5 and TRBJ1-1, with a tentative D call TRBD1 (5 bases). The CDR3 is 12 amino acids. Between the trimmed V and J ends, which lost 5 bases and 7 bases, there was a span of 11 bases. In germline, CDR1 is MNHEY, CDR2 SVGAGI. Written as DNA, the CDR3 is TGTGCCAGCAGTAGGACACGGGTTGAAGCTTTCTTT. Translating it yields CASSRTRVEAFF.

The rearrangement joins TRBV6-1 to TRBJ2-4, with 7 bases that match TRBD1. The assigned J gene may be wrong: the sequence end matches TRBJ2-5 better. In germline, CDR1 is MNHNS, CDR2 SASEGT. The CDR3 has 15 residues. The CDR3 DNA reads TGTGCCACCAGCTTCAGACAGGGAATGTGGGGGACCCAGTACTTC. As protein: CATSFRQGMWGTQYF.

The DNA of the CDR3 is TGCAGTGCAAGATACACGGGGCGGGGCTACACCTTC. Protein: CSARYTGRGYTF. V is TRBV20-1 and J is TRBJ1-2; TRBD1 might be the D (5 bases). Germline CDR1 and CDR2: DFQATT and SNEGSKA (reference sequence). V was cut by 6 bases and J by 8 bases, with 16 bases left in between. This CDR3 is 12 amino acids long.

The gene calls are TRBV27 and TRBJ1-5; the match to TRBD1 covers 8 bases. The CDR3 is made up of 17 amino acids. From germline, CDR1 is MNHEY and CDR2 SMNVEV (reference sequence). Trimming at V came to 4 bases and at J to 4 bases, leaving 12 bases not matched to a gene. CDR3 coding DNA: TGTGCCAGCAGTTCTTCTCGGGTCCAGGGGGCGAATCAGCCCCAGCATTTT. It translates to CASSSSRVQGANQPQHF.

This clonotype appeared a few times. The chain combines TRBV20-1 with TRBJ2-5; D may correspond to TRBD1 or TRBD2 (5 bases each). CDR3 size: 14 residues. Per germline, CDR1 DFQATT and CDR2 SNEGSKA (reference sequence). Trimming shortened V by 0 bases and J by 5 bases, and 13 bases separated the two germline ends. The CDR3 is CSARDFGWGETQYF. The CDR3 coding sequence is TGCAGTGCTAGAGATTTTGGATGGGGGGAGACCCAGTACTTC.

CDR3 amino acids: CASSSLGGLAALHF. In nucleotides, the CDR3 is TGTGCCAGCAGCTCCTTGGGCGGGCTCGCGGCCCTCCACTTT. This chain connects TRBV6-5 to TRBJ1-6; D is unresolved. Trimming shortened V by 6 bases and J by 14 bases, and 20 bases separated the two germline ends. This CDR3 is 14 amino acids long. Germline CDR1 is MNHEY and CDR2 is SVGAGI.

Here the CDR3 reads CASSQDLLQGARTNYEQYF. CDR3 nucleotide sequence: TGTGCCAGCAGCCAAGATCTCCTTCAGGGGGCGAGGACTAACTACGAGCAGTACTTC. The genes are TRBV4-2 and TRBJ2-4, with 8 positions matching TRBD1. The J call is in doubt because the DNA end fits TRBJ2-7 better. The germline gives CDR1 LGHNA, CDR2 YNFKEQ. CDR3 length: 19 amino acids.

This clonotype was seen a few times. This chain joins TRBV6-2 or TRBV6-3 and TRBJ2-6; tentatively, D is TRBD2 (6 bases). With 2 bases removed from V and 0 bases from J, the gap between germline ends came to 11 bases. The CDR3 totals 17 residues. Germline V gene data show CDR1 as MNHEY and CDR2 as SVGEGT. The CDR3 loop is CASSYGGLPSGANVLTF. CDR3 in DNA: TGTGCCAGCAGTTACGGGGGACTTCCCTCTGGGGCCAACGTCCTGACTTTC.

The J gene is TRBJ2-7, the V gene TRBV28, with D perhaps given as TRBD1 or TRBD2 (5 bases each). This CDR3 contains 15 residues. Trimming shortened V by 6 bases and J by 0 bases, and 15 bases separated the two germline ends. CDR1 MDHEN and CDR2 SYDVKM come from the germline V gene. The CDR3 loop reads CASRGPGTPSYEQYF. The CDR3 DNA follows: TGTGCCAGCAGGGGCCCCGGGACCCCCTCCTACGAGCAGTACTTC.

Comment on this clonotype: One end of the junction does not line up with germline, which may come from a read error. The V call is TRBV11-1, the J call TRBJ2-5; TRBD1 aligns across 9 bases. Germline V CDR1 and CDR2: SGHAT, FQDESV (reference sequence). The CDR3 has 14 residues. CDR3 protein: CTSSSGQGRETQYF. For the CDR3, the DNA is TGTACCAGCAGCTCGGGACAGGGTCGGGAGACCCAGTACTTC.